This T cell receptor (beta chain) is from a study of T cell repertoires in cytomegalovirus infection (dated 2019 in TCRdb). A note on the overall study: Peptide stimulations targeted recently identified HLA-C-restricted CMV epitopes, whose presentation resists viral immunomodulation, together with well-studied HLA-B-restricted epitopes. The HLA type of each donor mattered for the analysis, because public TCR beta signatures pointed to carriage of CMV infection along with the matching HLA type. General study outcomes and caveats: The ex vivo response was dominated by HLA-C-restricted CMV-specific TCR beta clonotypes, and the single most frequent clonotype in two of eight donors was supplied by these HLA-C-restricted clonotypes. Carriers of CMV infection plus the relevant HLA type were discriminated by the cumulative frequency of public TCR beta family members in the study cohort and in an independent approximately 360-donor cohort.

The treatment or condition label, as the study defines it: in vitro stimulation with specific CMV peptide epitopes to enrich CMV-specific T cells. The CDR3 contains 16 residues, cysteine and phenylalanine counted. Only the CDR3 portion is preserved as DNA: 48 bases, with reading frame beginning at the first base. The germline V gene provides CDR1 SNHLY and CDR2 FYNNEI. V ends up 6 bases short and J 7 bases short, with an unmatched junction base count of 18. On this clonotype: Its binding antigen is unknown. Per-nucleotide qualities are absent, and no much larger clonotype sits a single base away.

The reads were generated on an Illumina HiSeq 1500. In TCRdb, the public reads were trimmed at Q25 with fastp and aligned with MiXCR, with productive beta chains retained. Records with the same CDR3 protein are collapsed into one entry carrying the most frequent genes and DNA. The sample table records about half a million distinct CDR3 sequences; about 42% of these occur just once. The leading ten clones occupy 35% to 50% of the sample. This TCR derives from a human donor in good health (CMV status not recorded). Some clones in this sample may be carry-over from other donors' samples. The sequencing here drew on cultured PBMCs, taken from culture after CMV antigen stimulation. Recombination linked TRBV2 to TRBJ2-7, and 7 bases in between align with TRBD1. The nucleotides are TGTGCCAGCAGCCAAAGCAGACAGGGCCCACTACGGGAGCAGTACTTC. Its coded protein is CASSQSRQGPLREQYF.